This T cell receptor (beta chain) is drawn from a study of TIL therapy for anti-PD-1-resistant metastatic lung cancer. For the study at large: Patients then received nivolumab; progressors got lymphodepletion, TIL and IL-2. Tumors had a median PD-L1 proportion score of approximately 5.5%. Half of patients were current or former smokers. Broader study findings: Infused TIL clonotypes partially replaced the baseline blood repertoire, then decayed over months.

Time point specified: pre-treatment sample, taken before nivolumab and TIL therapy. Turning to this clone: Its antigen remains unknown.

Germline V lookup: CDR1 LNHNV, CDR2 YYDKDF (reference sequence). The length of the CDR3 is 17 residues. With V trimmed by 3 bases and J by 1 base, 7 bases remained unmatched. This was the immunoSEQ v3 assay. The protocol was immunoSEQ multiplex PCR, while the TCRdb copy is restricted to in-frame clones and leaves out a portion. The table lists tens of thousands of clones, 80% to 90% of them singletons. The chain is built from TRBV15 and TRBJ1-5, with 9 bases fitting TRBD1. The clonotype comes from a person between 25 and 79 years old with non-small cell lung cancer. The material sequenced was blood, taken at baseline. CDR3 nucleotide sequence: TGTGCCACCAGCAGTACAGGGGGCGTATGGAGCAATCAGCCCCAGCATTTT. This encodes CATSSTGGVWSNQPQHF.